The rows below give T cell receptor beta chains drawn from one sample of a study of T cell repertoires in cytomegalovirus infection. TCRdb recomputed calls from the reads with MiXCR, one row per CDR3 protein. The table records fewer than 700,000 distinct CDR3 sequences, approximately 25% of them present only once. The sample was CD8+ T cells from PBMCs. The receptors were gathered from a human donor in good health (CMV status not recorded). Some clones in this sample may be carry-over from other donors' samples. The CDR3 runs from the conserved cysteine through the conserved F or W. The D gene is left open where the match is weak. The size entry is marked missing in some rows and otherwise reads once, few, many or a size class.

j_call: TRBJ2-2
d_call: TRBD1
v_call: TRBV20-1
clone_size: few
cdr3_aa: CSASGTGTTGELFF
cdr3_nt: TGCAGTGCCTCCGGGACAGGGACCACCGGGGAGCTGTTTTTT

j_call: TRBJ1-1
d_call: -
v_call: TRBV7-9
clone_size: many
cdr3_aa: CASSLDANTEAFF
cdr3_nt: TGTGCCAGCAGCTTAGACGCGAACACTGAAGCTTTCTTT

j_call: TRBJ1-5
d_call: -
v_call: TRBV7-9
clone_size: -
cdr3_aa: CASSPDHQPQHF
cdr3_nt: TGTGCCAGCAGCCCCGACCATCAGCCCCAGCATTTT

j_call: TRBJ2-2
d_call: -
v_call: TRBV6-2/TRBV6-3
clone_size: many
cdr3_aa: CASSWAAANTGELFF
cdr3_nt: TGTGCCAGCAGTTGGGCTGCGGCGAACACCGGGGAGCTGTTTTTT

j_call: TRBJ2-1
d_call: TRBD1
v_call: TRBV6-2/TRBV6-3
clone_size: -
cdr3_aa: CANSYSTGDSYNEQFF
cdr3_nt: TGTGCCAACAGTTACTCGACAGGGGACTCCTACAATGAGCAGTTCTTC

j_call: TRBJ2-2
d_call: -
v_call: TRBV28
clone_size: -
cdr3_aa: CASRSGTPSGELFF
cdr3_nt: TGTGCCAGCAGGTCCGGGACACCTTCCGGGGAGCTGTTTTTT

j_call: TRBJ2-6
d_call: -
v_call: TRBV29-1
clone_size: -
cdr3_aa: CSVETRGMRASGANVLTF
cdr3_nt: TGCAGCGTTGAAACGAGGGGAATGAGGGCCTCTGGGGCCAACGTCCTGACTTTC

j_call: TRBJ2-1
d_call: -
v_call: TRBV2
clone_size: -
cdr3_aa: CASSEMRGSYNEQFF
cdr3_nt: TGTGCCAGCAGTGAAATGCGGGGCTCCTACAATGAGCAGTTCTTC

j_call: TRBJ2-7
d_call: -
v_call: TRBV7-9
clone_size: -
cdr3_aa: CASSTPTESSYEQYF
cdr3_nt: TGTGCCAGCAGCACTCCGACGGAGAGCTCCTACGAGCAGTACTTC

j_call: TRBJ2-5
d_call: -
v_call: TRBV27
clone_size: few
cdr3_aa: CASSPYKGGETQYF
cdr3_nt: TGTGCCAGCAGTCCTTACAAGGGGGGCGAGACCCAGTACTTC

j_call: TRBJ1-5
d_call: TRBD1
v_call: TRBV15
clone_size: -
cdr3_aa: CATSRDRIDRASNQPQHF
cdr3_nt: TGTGCCACCAGCAGAGATCGTATAGACAGGGCTAGCAATCAGCCCCAGCATTTT

j_call: TRBJ2-2
d_call: -
v_call: TRBV27
clone_size: many
cdr3_aa: CASSLSHPGAVGELFF
cdr3_nt: TGTGCCAGCAGTTTATCCCATCCGGGGGCGGTCGGGGAGCTGTTTTTT

j_call: TRBJ1-2
d_call: -
v_call: TRBV28
clone_size: few
cdr3_aa: CASSLQSNYGYTF
cdr3_nt: TGTGCCAGCAGTTTACAGAGTAACTATGGCTACACCTTC

j_call: TRBJ2-2
d_call: -
v_call: TRBV5-1
clone_size: few
cdr3_aa: CASSLANKGSQANTGELFF
cdr3_nt: TGCGCCAGCAGCTTGGCCAATAAGGGTTCACAGGCGAACACCGGGGAGCTGTTTTTT

j_call: TRBJ2-5
d_call: -
v_call: TRBV6-8
clone_size: -
cdr3_aa: CASSQFAGGLDETQYF
cdr3_nt: TGTGCCAGCAGCCAGTTCGCCGGGGGCTTGGATGAGACCCAGTACTTC

j_call: TRBJ2-6
d_call: -
v_call: TRBV29-1
clone_size: -
cdr3_aa: CSVEEDGYRSSGANVLTF
cdr3_nt: TGCAGCGTTGAGGAGGATGGTTACCGTAGCTCTGGGGCCAACGTCCTGACTTTC

j_call: TRBJ2-1
d_call: TRBD2
v_call: TRBV6-6
clone_size: -
cdr3_aa: CASRYTSGGAREQFF
cdr3_nt: TGTGCCAGCAGATACACTAGCGGGGGGGCCCGTGAGCAGTTCTTC

j_call: TRBJ2-1
d_call: -
v_call: TRBV29-1
clone_size: once
cdr3_aa: CSVESGYGEQFF
cdr3_nt: TGCAGCGTTGAGTCCGGGTACGGTGAGCAGTTCTTC

j_call: TRBJ2-5
d_call: -
v_call: TRBV7-2
clone_size: many
cdr3_aa: CASSSGRTEETQYF
cdr3_nt: TGTGCCAGCAGCTCGGGACGGACGGAAGAGACCCAGTACTTC

j_call: TRBJ1-3
d_call: -
v_call: TRBV7-6
clone_size: -
cdr3_aa: CASSIREPRGIGNIIYF
cdr3_nt: TGTGCCAGCAGCATCAGGGAGCCCCGGGGGATTGGAAACATCATATATTTT

j_call: TRBJ2-1
d_call: -
v_call: TRBV6-2/TRBV6-3
clone_size: -
cdr3_aa: CASTFHGVAVLSSYNEQFF
cdr3_nt: TGTGCCAGCACTTTCCACGGGGTAGCGGTTCTGAGCTCCTACAATGAGCAGTTCTTC

j_call: TRBJ2-5
d_call: TRBD1
v_call: TRBV29-1
clone_size: -
cdr3_aa: CSVPGQGLTQYF
cdr3_nt: TGCAGCGTTCCGGGACAGGGGTTGACCCAGTACTTC

j_call: TRBJ2-2
d_call: -
v_call: TRBV24-1
clone_size: -
cdr3_aa: CATSDRQGHGELFF
cdr3_nt: TGTGCCACCAGTGATCGGCAGGGACACGGGGAGCTGTTTTTT

j_call: TRBJ1-1
d_call: -
v_call: TRBV7-8
clone_size: many
cdr3_aa: CASSLVRVRTNTEAFF
cdr3_nt: TGTGCCAGCAGCTTAGTACGGGTTCGGACGAACACTGAAGCTTTCTTT

j_call: TRBJ2-1
d_call: -
v_call: TRBV29-1
clone_size: few
cdr3_aa: CSVVWLGNEQFF
cdr3_nt: TGCAGCGTTGTATGGTTGGGCAATGAGCAGTTCTTC

j_call: TRBJ1-2
d_call: TRBD1
v_call: TRBV28
clone_size: many
cdr3_aa: CASSPPRGQNYGYTF
cdr3_nt: TGTGCCAGCAGTCCCCCCCGGGGACAGAACTATGGCTACACCTTC

j_call: TRBJ1-1
d_call: TRBD1
v_call: TRBV7-9
clone_size: many
cdr3_aa: CASSLAVTGDTEAFF
cdr3_nt: TGTGCCAGCAGCTTAGCGGTGACAGGGGACACTGAAGCTTTCTTT

j_call: TRBJ1-5
d_call: -
v_call: TRBV7-2
clone_size: many
cdr3_aa: CASSLVVGDQPQHF
cdr3_nt: TGTGCCAGCAGCTTAGTAGTTGGTGATCAGCCCCAGCATTTT

j_call: TRBJ2-7
d_call: TRBD1
v_call: TRBV2
clone_size: few
cdr3_aa: CASRTGTGDVEQYF
cdr3_nt: TGTGCCAGCAGGACCGGGACAGGGGATGTCGAGCAGTACTTC

j_call: TRBJ1-5
d_call: -
v_call: TRBV20-1
clone_size: few
cdr3_aa: CSASRDTKHF
cdr3_nt: TGCAGTGCTAGCCGGGACACAAAACATTTT

j_call: TRBJ2-2
d_call: TRBD2
v_call: TRBV28
clone_size: many
cdr3_aa: CASSLRTSGVWGELFF
cdr3_nt: TGTGCCAGCAGTCTCCGGACTAGCGGGGTATGGGGGGAGCTGTTTTTT

j_call: TRBJ1-2
d_call: -
v_call: TRBV14
clone_size: many
cdr3_aa: CASSQDRIYGYTF
cdr3_nt: TGTGCCAGCAGCCAAGACAGGATCTATGGCTACACCTTC

j_call: TRBJ2-1
d_call: -
v_call: TRBV25-1
clone_size: -
cdr3_aa: CTSSGQGHPYNEQFF
cdr3_nt: TGTACCAGCAGTGGGCAGGGGCACCCCTACAATGAGCAGTTCTTC

j_call: TRBJ1-1
d_call: -
v_call: TRBV6-4
clone_size: -
cdr3_aa: CASSDSWGMGTEAFF
cdr3_nt: TGTGCCAGCAGTGACTCTTGGGGCATGGGCACTGAAGCTTTCTTT

j_call: TRBJ2-1
d_call: -
v_call: TRBV14
clone_size: once
cdr3_aa: CASSHWDSYNEQFF
cdr3_nt: TGTGCCAGCAGCCACTGGGACTCCTACAATGAGCAGTTCTTC

j_call: TRBJ2-7
d_call: -
v_call: TRBV12-3/TRBV12-4
clone_size: few
cdr3_aa: CASSFPDGLREQYF
cdr3_nt: TGTGCCAGCAGTTTCCCCGACGGCCTCCGAGAGCAGTACTTC